The table lists the clone carrying this T cell receptor beta chain with a few counts. Its antigen is still unknown. The V end lost 1 base, the J end lost 5 bases, and 12 bases lay between the germline ends. The CDR3 is made up of 15 amino acids. Germline V CDR1 and CDR2: MGHRA, YSYEKL. The data originate from a study of T cells after yellow fever vaccination. Study context: SMART-Seq v4 Ultra Low Input handled preparation of low-cell-number fractions. Study-level results: A weaker secondary response peaked on day 5, the primary on day 15. Most clones from primary vaccination were detected again post-booster (96% CD4, approximately 90% CD8).

MiXCR was run by TCRdb on the 5' RACE reads, yielding one entry per CDR3 protein. The sample records 250,000 to 350,000 distinct CDR3 sequences, 8.7% being singletons. The sequence was obtained from a man aged 18 to 29 who received the YFV17D yellow fever vaccine. The chain couples TRBV4-1 to TRBJ1-5; maybe TRBD1 (6 bases). The sample in question was CD4+ T cells sorted from PBMCs, obtained 5 days after the yellow fever booster vaccination. The CDR3 region is CASSQGSDSYQPQHF. The DNA for the CDR3 is TGCGCCAGCAGCCAAGGATCGGACAGCTATCAGCCCCAGCATTTT.